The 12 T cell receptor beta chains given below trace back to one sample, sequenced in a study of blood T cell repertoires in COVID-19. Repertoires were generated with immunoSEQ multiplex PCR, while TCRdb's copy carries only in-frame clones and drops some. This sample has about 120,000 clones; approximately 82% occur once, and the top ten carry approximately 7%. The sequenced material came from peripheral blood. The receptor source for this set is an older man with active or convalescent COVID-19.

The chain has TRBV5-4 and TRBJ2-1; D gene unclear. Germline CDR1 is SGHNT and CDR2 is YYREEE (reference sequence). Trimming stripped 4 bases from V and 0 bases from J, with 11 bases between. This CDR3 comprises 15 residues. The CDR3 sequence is CASSPLRDSYNEQFF. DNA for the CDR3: TGTGCCAGCAGCCCCCTGCGAGACTCCTACAATGAGCAGTTCTTC.

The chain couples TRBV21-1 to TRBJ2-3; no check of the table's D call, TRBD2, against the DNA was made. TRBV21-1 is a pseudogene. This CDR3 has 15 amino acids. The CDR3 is CASSKGGIRTDTQYF. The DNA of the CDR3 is TGTGCCAGCAGCAAGGGGGGGATTCGCACAGATACGCAGTATTTT.

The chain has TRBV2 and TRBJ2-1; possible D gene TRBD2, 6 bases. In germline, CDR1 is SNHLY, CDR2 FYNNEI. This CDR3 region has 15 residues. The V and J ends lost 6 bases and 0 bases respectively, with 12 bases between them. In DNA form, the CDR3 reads TGTGCCAGCAGAGGGGACTTGATCTCCTACAATGAGCAGTTCTTC. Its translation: CASRGDLISYNEQFF.

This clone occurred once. The chain's CDR3 is CASSLVGLADSYNEQFF. The CDR3 nucleotides read TGTGCCAGCAGCTTAGTCGGACTAGCGGATTCCTACAATGAGCAGTTCTTC. The chain is built from TRBV11-2 and TRBJ2-1; 10 nucleotides agree with TRBD2. Germline lookup yields CDR1 SGHAT and CDR2 FQNNGV. The CDR3 is 17 residues long. The ends lost 1 base at V and 1 base at J; junction bases unmatched: 4.

The CDR3 nucleotides are TGTGCCAGCAGAGCCGGGACTCAGACCTACAATGAGCAGTTCTTC. It yields the protein CASRAGTQTYNEQFF. The rearrangement uses TRBV6-5 and TRBJ2-1, with a weak D call TRBD2 (6 bases). The CDR3 has 15 amino acids. CDR1 and CDR2 from the germline V gene are MNHEY and SVGAGI. V was trimmed by 6 bases and J by 2 bases, leaving 14 bases between them.

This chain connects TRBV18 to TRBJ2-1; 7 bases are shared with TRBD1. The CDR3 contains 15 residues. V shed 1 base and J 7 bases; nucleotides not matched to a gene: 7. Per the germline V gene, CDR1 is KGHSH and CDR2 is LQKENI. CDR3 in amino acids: CASSPLQGKWNEQFF. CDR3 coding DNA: TGTGCCAGCTCACCACTACAGGGGAAGTGGAATGAGCAGTTCTTC.

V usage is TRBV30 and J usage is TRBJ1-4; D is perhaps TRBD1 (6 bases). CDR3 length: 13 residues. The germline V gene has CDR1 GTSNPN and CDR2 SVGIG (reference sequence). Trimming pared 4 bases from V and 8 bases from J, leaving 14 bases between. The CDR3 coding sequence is TGTGCCTGGAAGGCAGGGGCTTCCGAAAAACTGTTTTTT. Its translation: CAWKAGASEKLFF.

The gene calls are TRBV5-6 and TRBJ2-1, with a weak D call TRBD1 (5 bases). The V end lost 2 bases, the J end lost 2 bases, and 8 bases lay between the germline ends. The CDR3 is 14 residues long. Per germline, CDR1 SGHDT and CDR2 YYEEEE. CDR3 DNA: TGTGCCAGCAGCTTCTCAGGGACCTACAATGAGCAGTTCTTC. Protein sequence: CASSFSGTYNEQFF.

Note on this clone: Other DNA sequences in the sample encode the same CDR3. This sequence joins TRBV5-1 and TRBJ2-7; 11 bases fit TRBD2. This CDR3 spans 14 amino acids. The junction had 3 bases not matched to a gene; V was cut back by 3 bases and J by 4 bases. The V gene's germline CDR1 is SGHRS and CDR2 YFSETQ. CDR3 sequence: CASSSGTSGYEQYF. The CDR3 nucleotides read TGCGCCAGCAGCTCCGGGACTAGCGGTTACGAGCAGTACTTC.

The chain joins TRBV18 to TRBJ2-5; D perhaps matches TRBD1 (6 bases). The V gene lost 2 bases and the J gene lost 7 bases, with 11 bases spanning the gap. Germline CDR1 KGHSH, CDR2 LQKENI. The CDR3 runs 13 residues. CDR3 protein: CASSPGTSGTQYF. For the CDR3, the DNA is TGTGCCAGCTCACCAGGGACATCGGGGACCCAGTACTTC.

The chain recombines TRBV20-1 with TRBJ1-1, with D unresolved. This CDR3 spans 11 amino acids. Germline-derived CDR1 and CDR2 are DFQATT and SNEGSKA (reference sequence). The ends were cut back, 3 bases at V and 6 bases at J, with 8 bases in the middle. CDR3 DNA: TGCAGTGCTAGCCACAGCCCTGAAGCTTTCTTT. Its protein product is CSASHSPEAFF.

The CDR3 coding sequence is TGTGCCACCAGTGACCCCAGTCTAGCGGCCTCTATCAATGAGCAGTTCTTC. Translated: CATSDPSLAASINEQFF. This chain connects TRBV24-1 to TRBJ2-1, with 7 bases that match TRBD2. The V gene's germline CDR1 is KGHDR and CDR2 SFDVKD. The V and J ends lost 4 bases and 6 bases, in that order; junction bases with no gene match: 14. This CDR3 spans 17 amino acids.